This entry features one T cell receptor (beta chain) sequence. The junction differs from germline at one of its ends, possibly a read error. Germline V gives CDR1 SGHRS, CDR2 YFSETQ. The CDR3 runs to 16 residues. One entry per CDR3 protein, called by TCRdb with MiXCR from the 5' RACE reads. Among just over 60,000 distinct CDR3 sequences listed, almost 30% were seen once. This sequence joins TRBV5-1 and TRBJ1-4; no clear D. This receptor was taken from a female donor with breast cancer. The sequenced material came from tumor-infiltrating naive CD4+ T cells sorted from the breast tumor. Subset reported: naive CD4+ T cells, CD4+CD45RA+CD25-. The CDR3 DNA follows: TGCGCCAGCGGCTTGGCTCGGGTCGCCGTGGGTGAAAAACTGTTTTTT. It codes for CASGLARVAVGEKLFF.